Listed below are T cell receptor beta chains from one sample, sequenced in a study of regulatory dendritic cells for organ transplantation. What these receptors recognize is not known. Profiled with immunoSEQ multiplex PCR; TCRdb holds only in-frame clones, not every one. The sample holds 9,500 to 15,000 clones, about 79% seen once. The sample was naive CD4+ T cells from blood cultured with regulatory dendritic cells. All receptors come from a human donor in good health. The CDR3 runs from the conserved cysteine through the conserved F or W. A D gene is named only where the DNA matches it firmly. A row's size may be missing; if present it is once, few, many or a size class.

clone_size	d_call	v_call	j_call	cdr3_nt	cdr3_aa
NA	NA	TRBV5-1	TRBJ1-1	TGCGCCAGCAGCTTGGAACAGGGTTATATGAACACTGAAGCTTTCTTT	CASSLEQGYMNTEAFF
NA	TRBD1	TRBV18	TRBJ1-1	TGTGCCAGCTCACCACCCGCAGGGGGCGCGGGCACTGAAGCTTTCTTT	CASSPPAGGAGTEAFF
NA	NA	TRBV18	TRBJ2-1	TGTGCCAGCTCACCTCCCGCCGGTTACAATGAGCAGTTCTTC	CASSPPAGYNEQFF
NA	TRBD2	TRBV5-4	TRBJ2-1	TGTGCCAGCAGCTTAACTGGACGGGGGGGTAGCAATGAGCAGTTCTTC	CASSLTGRGGSNEQFF
NA	NA	TRBV19	TRBJ1-4	TGTGCCACCAGAGACAGTTCAACTAATGAAAAACTGTTTTTT	CATRDSSTNEKLFF
NA	NA	TRBV2	TRBJ1-4	TGTGCCAGCACCGGGGATTCGGGTTATGAAAAACTGTTTTTT	CASTGDSGYEKLFF
NA	NA	TRBV11-2	TRBJ2-7	TGTGCCAGCAGCTGGGCCCTCTACGAGCAGTACTTC	CASSWALYEQYF
NA	TRBD1	TRBV7-2	TRBJ1-4	TGTGCCAGCAGCCAGGGGGGGACAGGGAAGGGAAAACTGTTTTTT	CASSQGGTGKGKLFF
NA	TRBD1	TRBV5-4	TRBJ2-5	TGTGCCAGCAGATCATCGACAGGGGACCTCCCAGAGACCCAGTACTTC	CASRSSTGDLPETQYF
medium-sized	NA	TRBV7-9	TRBJ2-7	TGTGCCAGCAGCTTTTTTGGCGGCAACATGTACGAGCAGTACTTC	CASSFFGGNMYEQYF
NA	TRBD1	TRBV7-9	TRBJ1-2	TGTGCCAGCATCCCTTCGACAGGGGGAAGTTCGTCTGGCTACACCTTC	CASIPSTGGSSSGYTF
NA	NA	TRBV5-6	TRBJ1-2	TGTGCCAGCATCATCCTACAGGGTAACTATGGCTACACCTTC	CASIILQGNYGYTF
once	NA	TRBV18	TRBJ2-1	TGTGCCAGCTCACCATCGGGGACAAGCTACAATGAGCAGTTCTTC	CASSPSGTSYNEQFF
few	TRBD1	TRBV6-1	TRBJ1-5	TGTGCCAGCAGTGACCCGGGACAGAATCAGCCCCAGCATTTT	CASSDPGQNQPQHF
NA	NA	TRBV5-1	TRBJ2-5	TGCGCCAGCACCCCGGAGGGGGAGACCCAGTACTTC	CASTPEGETQYF
NA	NA	TRBV6-5	TRBJ1-4	TGTGCCAGCAGTTCAGGCAGAAAGCCAACTAATGAAAAACTGTTTTTT	CASSSGRKPTNEKLFF
NA	TRBD1	TRBV19	TRBJ2-7	TGTGCCAGTAGTTCTTCGGGACAGGGCGGGTGGGAGCAGTACTTC	CASSSSGQGGWEQYF
medium-sized	TRBD1	TRBV4-1	TRBJ1-2	TGCGCCAGCAGCCAAGCGGGCGGCAGGGGGCGGAAGGGCTACACCTTC	CASSQAGGRGRKGYTF
NA	TRBD2	TRBV19	TRBJ2-1	TGTGCCAGTAGTTTTAGCGGGGGGGCGTACAATGAGCAGTTCTTC	CASSFSGGAYNEQFF
NA	TRBD1	TRBV19	TRBJ2-7	TGTGCCAGTAGGGACAGGGCATTAAACGGGGCCTTCTACGAGCAGTACTTC	CASRDRALNGAFYEQYF
medium-sized	TRBD1	TRBV18	TRBJ2-2	TGTGCCAGCTCACCAGGGACAGGGATGATCGGGGAGCTGTTTTTT	CASSPGTGMIGELFF
NA	NA	TRBV7-2	TRBJ2-6	TGTGCCAGCATCCCTGACGGGTCTAAAAACTCTGGGGCCAACGTCCTGACTTTC	CASIPDGSKNSGANVLTF
once	NA	TRBV6-1	TRBJ2-5	TGTGCCAGCAGTGAACGCGGCAGAACGGAGACCCAGTACTTC	CASSERGRTETQYF
NA	NA	TRBV7-9	TRBJ2-3	TGTGCCAGCAGCCCGGGGTTTTCCACAGATACGCAGTATTTT	CASSPGFSTDTQYF
NA	NA	TRBV6-6	TRBJ2-7	TGTGCCAGCAGTTACGGAGGGAGCGAGCAGTACTTC	CASSYGGSEQYF
few	NA	TRBV25-1	TRBJ1-1	TGTGCCAGCAGTGAATCCCGAAGCAGGCAGAACACTGAAGCTTTCTTT	CASSESRSRQNTEAFF
NA	NA	TRBV19	TRBJ1-6	TGTGCCAGTAGTCCCCCGCCAGGGTCGGGTCCACCCCTCCACTTT	CASSPPPGSGPPLHF
NA	NA	TRBV6-5	TRBJ2-5	TGTGCCAGCAGGGGGCCCCGGAATAGTCGGGAGACCCAGTACTTC	CASRGPRNSRETQYF
once	NA	TRBV18	TRBJ2-2	TGTGCCAGCTCACCGTATGTTGCCAGGGCGAACACCGGGGAGCTGTTTTTT	CASSPYVARANTGELFF
NA	TRBD1	TRBV18	TRBJ2-7	TGTGCCAGCTCACCAAGACAGGGGGTCGCCTTCGAGCAGTACTTC	CASSPRQGVAFEQYF
NA	TRBD1	TRBV9	TRBJ2-7	TGTGCCAGCAGCCCTTCAGGGCTCGCAGGGGGCGAGCAGTACTTC	CASSPSGLAGGEQYF
NA	TRBD2	TRBV6-6	TRBJ2-2	TGTGCCAGCAGTTACCGCGGGGGGGGGTCCGGGGAGCTGTTTTTT	CASSYRGGGSGELFF
NA	NA	TRBV2	TRBJ2-2	TGTGCCAGCATAATGGGGGCAAGCACCGGGGAGCTGTTTTTT	CASIMGASTGELFF
NA	NA	TRBV11-2	TRBJ1-6	TGTGCCAGCAGCCCGACGGACAGACCTTTGAATAATTCACCCCTCCACTTT	CASSPTDRPLNNSPLHF
few	TRBD1	TRBV29-1	TRBJ2-2	TGCAGCGTAAAGCCCGACAGGGGGGGAGGAGGGGAGCTGTTTTTT	CSVKPDRGGGGELFF
once	TRBD1	TRBV7-2	TRBJ2-7	TGTGCCAGCAGCTTAGGAGGGGGCCGTCGGGAGCAGTACTTC	CASSLGGGRREQYF
NA	TRBD2	TRBV25-1	TRBJ2-3	TGTGCCAGCAGTGGGACTAGCGGGGGGCCTGGAGATACGCAGTATTTT	CASSGTSGGPGDTQYF
NA	NA	TRBV11-3	TRBJ2-7	TGTGCCAGCAGCTTATTGGGCCGGAAGGGCGGGGGCCTCTCCCCTAGGGAGCAGTACTTC	CASSLLGRKGGGLSPREQYF
NA	NA	TRBV2	TRBJ2-2	TGTGCCAGCAGTGACGGACTCTCCAACACCGGGGAGCTGTTTTTT	CASSDGLSNTGELFF
NA	NA	TRBV11-2	TRBJ2-1	TGTGCCAGCAGCCCGTCCAGGGGAAACAATGAGCAGTTCTTC	CASSPSRGNNEQFF
NA	TRBD2	TRBV9	TRBJ2-1	TGTGCCAGCAGCGTAGTGTCTGACGGGGGGGAGCAGTTCTTC	CASSVVSDGGEQFF
once	NA	TRBV7-3	TRBJ2-7	TGTGCCAGCAGCTTTACCCGTGACAGGTCCTACGAGCAGTACTTC	CASSFTRDRSYEQYF
NA	NA	TRBV7-2	TRBJ2-2	TGTGCCAGCAGCTCTCTAGCCTCCGGGGAGCTGTTTTTT	CASSSLASGELFF
few	NA	TRBV7-2	TRBJ1-3	TGTGCCAGCAGCCAGGGGCCGGTCCTCTCTGGAAACACCATATATTTT	CASSQGPVLSGNTIYF
few	NA	TRBV4-2	TRBJ1-1	TGTGCCAGCAGCCAAGAACCTAGCATTATTCTTGAAGCTTTCTTT	CASSQEPSIILEAFF
NA	TRBD2	TRBV27	TRBJ2-5	TGTGCCAGCAGTCCCGCCCTCGGGGGGGGAGACGAGACCCAGTACTTC	CASSPALGGGDETQYF
few	NA	TRBV5-4	TRBJ2-7	TGTGCCACCTCGGGCGCCGGGACTGGGGTTTACGAGCAGTACTTC	CATSGAGTGVYEQYF
NA	NA	TRBV6-5	TRBJ1-2	TGTGCCAGCAGTAGAGACAGAAACTATGGCTACACCTTC	CASSRDRNYGYTF
once	TRBD1	TRBV18	TRBJ2-7	TGTGCCAGCTCACCCACCGGGACAGGGTCATCCGCTTACTTC	CASSPTGTGSSAYF
few	NA	TRBV19	TRBJ1-6	TGTGCCAGTAGTACCACGGCGGATCTCTATAATTCACCCCTCCACTTT	CASSTTADLYNSPLHF
few	TRBD1	TRBV5-4	TRBJ1-2	TGTGCCAGCAGCTTCTCCGGGACAGGGAACTATGGCTACACCTTC	CASSFSGTGNYGYTF
NA	TRBD2	TRBV7-2	TRBJ2-1	TGTGCCAGCAGGCGGGGGGACTCCTACAATGAGCAGTTCTTC	CASRRGDSYNEQFF